The rows below give T cell receptor beta chains drawn from one sample of a study of T cell clonotyping in hematopoietic cell transplantation. This table comes from immunoSEQ multiplex PCR, and its TCRdb copy is limited to in-frame clones, with some not included. The table records around 7,000 clones, 98% of them present only once. The starting material was PBMCs, obtained 30 days after allogeneic stem cell transplant. These TCRs come from a male patient between 60 and 69 years old who had an allogeneic stem cell transplant from a related donor, so the T cells may come from the graft donor. Some clones in this sample may be carry-over from other donors' samples. CDR3s include the opening cysteine and the closing phenylalanine or tryptophan. A D gene is named only where the DNA matches it firmly.

>-|TRBJ1-1|TRBV28
CASSGQDQGTEAFF
TGTGCCAGCAGTGGTCAAGACCAGGGCACTGAAGCTTTCTTT
>TRBD1|TRBJ1-3|TRBV2
CASSRDRAGNTIYF
TGTGCCAGCAGCCGAGACAGGGCTGGAAACACCATATATTTT
>-|TRBJ2-5|TRBV11-1
CASSGNEETQYF
TGTGCCAGCAGCGGCAATGAAGAGACCCAGTACTTC
>-|TRBJ1-5|TRBV10-3
CAISESWGTEGNQPQHF
TGTGCCATCAGTGAGTCGTGGGGGACTGAGGGCAATCAGCCCCAGCATTTT
>-|TRBJ2-7|TRBV7-2
CASRDLDQREQYF
TGTGCCAGCAGGGACCTAGATCAGCGCGAGCAGTACTTC
>-|TRBJ1-3|TRBV4-3
CASSQPGVSGNTIYF
TGCGCCAGCAGCCAACCCGGGGTCTCTGGAAACACCATATATTTT
>-|TRBJ1-5|TRBV19
CATGGLSNQPQHF
TGTGCCACCGGGGGCCTCAGCAATCAGCCCCAGCATTTT
>TRBD1|TRBJ1-5|TRBV2
CASSRQGDSNQPQHF
TGTGCCAGCAGTCGACAGGGGGATAGCAATCAGCCCCAGCATTTT
>-|TRBJ2-5|TRBV10-3
CAISDRDGETQYF
TGTGCCATCAGTGACAGGGATGGGGAGACCCAGTACTTC
>TRBD1|TRBJ1-6|TRBV30
CAWSSGQDNSPLHF
TGTGCCTGGAGCTCGGGACAGGATAATTCACCCCTCCACTTT
>TRBD1|TRBJ1-6|TRBV2
CASSEQRGLGGPPLHF
TGTGCCAGCAGTGAACAGAGGGGGCTTGGGGGGCCACCCCTCCACTTT
>TRBD1|TRBJ1-6|TRBV19
CASRGSTGTSPLHF
TGTGCCAGTAGGGGGTCGACAGGGACTTCACCCCTCCACTTT
>-|TRBJ1-6|TRBV4-3
CASSQDLLSSYNSPLHF
TGCGCCAGCAGCCAAGATCTGCTCAGCTCCTATAATTCACCCCTCCACTTT
>TRBD2|TRBJ2-3|TRBV7-2
CASRPRDYTDTQYF
TGTGCCAGCAGGCCTAGGGACTACACAGATACGCAGTATTTT
>-|TRBJ2-1|TRBV6-1
CASSVSGLRVGSYNEQFF
TGTGCCAGCAGTGTTTCCGGGCTCCGAGTAGGTTCCTACAATGAGCAGTTCTTC
>TRBD1|TRBJ2-7|TRBV9
CASSATDTGGVRQYF
TGTGCCAGCAGCGCTACAGATACAGGGGGAGTAAGGCAGTACTTC
>TRBD1|TRBJ1-3|TRBV7-9
CASSLATGGGNTIYF
TGTGCCAGCAGCTTAGCCACAGGGGGTGGAAACACCATATATTTT